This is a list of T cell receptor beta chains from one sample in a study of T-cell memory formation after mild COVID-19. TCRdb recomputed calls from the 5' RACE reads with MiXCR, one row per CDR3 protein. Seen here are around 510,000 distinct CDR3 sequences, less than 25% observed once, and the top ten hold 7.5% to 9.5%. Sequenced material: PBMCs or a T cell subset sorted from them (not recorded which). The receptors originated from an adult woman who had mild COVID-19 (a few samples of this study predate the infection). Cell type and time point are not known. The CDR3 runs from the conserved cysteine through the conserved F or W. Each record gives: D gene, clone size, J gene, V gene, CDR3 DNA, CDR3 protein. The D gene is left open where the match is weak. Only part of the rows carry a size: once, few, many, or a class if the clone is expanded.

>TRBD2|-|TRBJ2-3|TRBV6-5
TGTGCCAGCAGTTACGCCGCGGGGGGAGCAGATACGCAGTATTTT
CASSYAAGGADTQYF
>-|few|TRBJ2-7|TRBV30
TGTGCCTCCTCAGCCGGGGGGCGCCTCGAGCAGTACTTC
CASSAGGRLEQYF
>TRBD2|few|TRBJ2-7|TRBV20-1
TGCAGTGCTCTCTTAGCGGGAGGCGCATACGAGCAGTACTTC
CSALLAGGAYEQYF
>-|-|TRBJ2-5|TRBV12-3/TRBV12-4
TGTGCCAGCAGTTTAGAACCGGACCCCGTCCAGTACTTC
CASSLEPDPVQYF
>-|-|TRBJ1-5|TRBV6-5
TGTGCCAGCAGTTACTCAGATATCAGCCCCCAGCATTTT
CASSYSDISPQHF
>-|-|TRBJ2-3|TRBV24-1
TGTGCCACCAGTGATTTCGTGACAGGAGGGGATACGCAGTATTTT
CATSDFVTGGDTQYF
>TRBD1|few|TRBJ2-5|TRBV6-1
TGTGCCAGCTGTGAAGGGACAGGGGGCGCCCAGACCCAGTACTTC
CASCEGTGGAQTQYF
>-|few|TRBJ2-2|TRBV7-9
TGTGCCAGCAGCTTAGCTGATGCCGGGGAGCTGTTTTTT
CASSLADAGELFF
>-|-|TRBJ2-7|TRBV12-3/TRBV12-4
TGTGCCAGCATCAGAAATTACGAGCAGTACTTC
CASIRNYEQYF
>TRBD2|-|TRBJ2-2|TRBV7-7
TGTGCTAGCAGCTTAAAGGCTTCGTCTAGCGGGAGGTTAGGTGGCACCGGGGAGCTGTTTTTT
CASSLKASSSGRLGGTGELFF
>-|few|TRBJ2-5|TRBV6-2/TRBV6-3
TGTGCCAGCAGTTACGGGGTCGCCTTACAAGAGACCCAGTACTTC
CASSYGVALQETQYF
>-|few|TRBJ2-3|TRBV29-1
TGCAGCGTTGATACTCCGGGGACAGATACGCAGTATTTT
CSVDTPGTDTQYF
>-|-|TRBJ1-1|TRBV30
TGTGGAGCTAAAAACACTGAAGCTTTCTTT
CGAKNTEAFF
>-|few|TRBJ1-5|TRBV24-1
TGTGCCACCAGTGATTCTCAAGGACCCTATAGCAATCAGCCCCAGCATTTT
CATSDSQGPYSNQPQHF
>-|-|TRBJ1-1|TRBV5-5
TGTGCCAGCAGCTTGAGTGCGGACCTGAACACTGAAGCTTTCTTT
CASSLSADLNTEAFF
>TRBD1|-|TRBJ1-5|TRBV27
TGTGCCAGCAGACAACAGGGGGGTAATCAGCCCCAGCATTTT
CASRQQGGNQPQHF
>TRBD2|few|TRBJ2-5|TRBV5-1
TGCGCCAGCAGCTTGGAGCCTAGCGGGGGGGAGACCCAGTACTTC
CASSLEPSGGETQYF
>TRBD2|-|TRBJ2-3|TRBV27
TGTGCCAGCCGTCGGGAGGGTACGACAGATACGCAGTATTTT
CASRREGTTDTQYF
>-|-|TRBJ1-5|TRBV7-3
TGTGCCAGCAGCTTCAACCTTCGGGCGAACTATCAGCCCCAGCATTTT
CASSFNLRANYQPQHF
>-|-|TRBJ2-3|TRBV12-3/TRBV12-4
TGTGCCAGCAGTGCCCTGTGGGACACAGATACGCAGTATTTT
CASSALWDTDTQYF
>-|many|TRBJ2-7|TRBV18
TGTGCCAGCTCACCAAGTTCGGGCTACGAGCAGTACTTC
CASSPSSGYEQYF
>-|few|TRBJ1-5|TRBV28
TGTGCCAGCAGTTTAGCAGGGGCCCTCAATCAGCCCCAGCATTTT
CASSLAGALNQPQHF
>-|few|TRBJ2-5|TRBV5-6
TGTGCCAGCAGCTCGGGCGGGGACCAAGAGACCCAGTACTTC
CASSSGGDQETQYF
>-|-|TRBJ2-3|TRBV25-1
TGTGCCAGCACTAAGGCCCGTAGCACAGATACGCAGTATTTT
CASTKARSTDTQYF